The 26 T cell receptor beta chains in this list originate from one sample, sequenced in a study of neurological immune-mediated disorders. TCRdb called the 5' RACE reads again in MiXCR, with one record for every CDR3 protein. The sample carries about 58,000 distinct CDR3 sequences, 3% to 4% recorded once. The sample consisted of PBMCs. The receptor set was obtained from a woman aged 60-75 years with multiple sclerosis.

This clonotype was recorded at least ten times. The rearrangement links TRBV15 to TRBJ2-7; no reliable D call. Trimming pared 5 bases from V and 3 bases from J, leaving 8 bases between. The CDR3 is 12 amino acids. The germline V gene has CDR1 LNHNV and CDR2 YYDKDF (reference sequence). This CDR3 is CATSETVYEQYF. CDR3 nucleotide sequence: TGTGCCACCAGCGAGACTGTCTACGAGCAGTACTTC.

This clonotype was seen ten or more times. V usage is TRBV6-5 and J usage is TRBJ1-1; D remains unclear. There are 15 residues in the CDR3. V shed 2 bases and J shed 0 bases, with 10 bases lying between them. CDR1 is MNHEY and CDR2 is SVGAGI in the germline V gene. The DNA for the CDR3 is TGTGCCAGCAGTTACGGAACAGTGATGAACACTGAAGCTTTCTTT. Translated: CASSYGTVMNTEAFF.

This clonotype has ten or more counts. V usage is TRBV12-3 or TRBV12-4 and J usage is TRBJ1-2, with D unresolved. This CDR3 contains 13 residues. Trimming pared 3 bases from V and 9 bases from J, leaving 14 bases between. CDR3 nucleotide sequence: TGTGCCAGCAGTTTGGGCCTCTACGAGAGCTACACCTTC. This sequence encodes CASSLGLYESYTF.

This clonotype has at least ten counts. The rearrangement links TRBV7-2 to TRBJ2-1; D is unclear. The CDR3 has 13 amino acids. Trimming removed 1 base from V and 9 bases from J, with 10 bases in between. CDR1 is SGHTA and CDR2 is FQGNSA in the germline V gene. CDR3 DNA: TGTGCCAGCAGCTTAGTTATTACTGGTGAGCAGTTCTTC. Protein product: CASSLVITGEQFF.

This clonotype was seen many times. The V gene is TRBV10-2, the J gene TRBJ1-1; 8 bases agree with TRBD1. Germline assignment: CDR1 WSHSY and CDR2 SAAADI. V was clipped by 5 bases and J by 11 bases; unmatched bases: 13. CDR3 length equals 14 residues. CDR3 in amino acids: CASSSSRTGLYAFF. Written as DNA, the CDR3 is TGCGCCAGCAGTTCTTCACGGACAGGGCTGTACGCTTTCTTT.

This clonotype was found many times. J is TRBJ1-5 and V is TRBV12-3 or TRBV12-4, with D perhaps TRBD1 (5 bases). V dropped 5 bases and J dropped 3 bases, with 14 bases sitting between them. The CDR3 runs 15 residues. The CDR3, as DNA: TGTGCCAGCAGTGCCCTCCGTGGGGCCAATCAGCCCCAGCATTTT. Protein product: CASSALRGANQPQHF.

This clonotype was seen repeatedly, ten times or more. This sequence joins TRBV5-1 and TRBJ2-1; a possible D gene is TRBD2 (5 bases). Germline CDR1 is SGHRS and CDR2 is YFSETQ. The CDR3 is 16 residues long. Between the trimmed V and J ends, which lost 6 bases and 9 bases, there was a span of 25 bases. The CDR3 DNA reads TGCGCCAGCACCGATCGGAAAACGCGCCTTGGAGGTGAGCAGTTCTTC. As protein: CASTDRKTRLGGEQFF.

This clonotype was counted many times. This sequence joins TRBV4-3 and TRBJ2-7, with 9 bases aligning to TRBD1. This CDR3 has 15 residues. Germline-derived CDR1 and CDR2 are LGHNA and YSLEER. The V gene end was trimmed by 4 bases and the J gene end by 2 bases; junction bases not matched to a gene: 6. As DNA, the CDR3 is TGCGCCAGCAGCCTCCAGGACAGGGGAGCCTACGAGCAGTACTTC. Its protein product is CASSLQDRGAYEQYF.

This clonotype was observed at least ten times. The CDR3 region has the DNA TGCAGTGCTAGAGTGGGGACAGGGGTCGGCCAGCCCCAGCATTTT. Its translation: CSARVGTGVGQPQHF. The chain recombines TRBV20-1 with TRBJ1-5; 10 bases map to TRBD1. V shed 1 base and J 7 bases; nucleotides not matched to a gene: 7. Looked up from germline, CDR1 is DFQATT and CDR2 is SNEGSKA (reference sequence). The CDR3 loop spans 15 amino acids.

There are many counts of this clonotype. CDR3 coding DNA: TGTGCCACCAGTGAGGGGGGGTGGGGCACAGATACGCAGTATTTT. Amino acid sequence: CATSEGGWGTDTQYF. The V call is TRBV24-1, the J call TRBJ2-3; 7 bases fit TRBD2. The V and J ends lost 4 bases and 1 base, in that order; junction bases with no gene match: 4. The CDR3 totals 15 residues. The germline V gene encodes CDR1 KGHDR and CDR2 SFDVKD.

This clonotype was recorded at least ten times. The rearrangement joins TRBV20-1 to TRBJ2-7; D not resolved. With 4 bases removed from V and 7 bases from J, the gap between germline ends came to 8 bases. Germline CDR1 and CDR2: DFQATT and SNEGSKA (reference sequence). There are 10 residues in the CDR3. The CDR3, as DNA: TGCAGTGCTAAAGAATGGGAGCAGTACTTC. Translation gives CSAKEWEQYF.

This clonotype appeared many times. This sequence joins TRBV5-1 and TRBJ2-1, with 10 nucleotides matching TRBD2. Germline CDR1 SGHRS, CDR2 YFSETQ. Trimming removed 0 bases from V and 7 bases from J; junction bases left unmatched: 13. The length of the CDR3 is 18 residues. In nucleotides, the CDR3 is TGCGCCAGCAGCTTGGCTAGCGGGGGCCTTCCTTCGGGGAATGAGCAGTTCTTC. Amino acids: CASSLASGGLPSGNEQFF.

This clonotype was recorded at least ten times. The chain uses TRBV5-6 and TRBJ1-1; no clear D. V was pared by 7 bases and J by 2 bases, with 12 bases between. The CDR3 has 13 amino acids. Germline CDR1 reads SGHDT; CDR2 reads YYEEEE. The CDR3 DNA is TGTGCCAGCGCGCTAGTACACAACACTGAAGCTTTCTTT. The encoded protein is CASALVHNTEAFF. Combining the CDR3 with reference TRBV5-6 and TRBJ1-1 gives the whole variable domain DAGVTQSPTHLIKTRGQQVTLRCSPKSGHDTVSWYQQALGQGPQFIFQYYEEEERQRGNFPDRFSGHQFPNYSSELNVNALLLGDSALYLCASALVHNTEAFFGQGTRLTVV.

The sample holds many counts of this clonotype. The rearrangement joins TRBV5-1 to TRBJ2-7; D is unresolved. Looked up from germline, CDR1 is SGHRS and CDR2 is YFSETQ. The CDR3 extends over 13 amino acids. Trimming took 4 bases from V and 7 from J, leaving 15 bases between them. CDR3: CASSLSRGQEQYF. The CDR3 DNA reads as TGCGCCAGCAGCCTCTCTCGTGGCCAAGAGCAGTACTTC.

This clonotype came up many times. The chain uses TRBV7-9 and TRBJ2-1; D might be TRBD1 (5 bases). Germline values: CDR1 SEHNR, CDR2 FQNEAQ (reference sequence). The V end lost 1 base, the J end lost 9 bases, and 16 bases lay between the germline ends. The CDR3 is 15 residues long. The chain's CDR3 is CASSLVSGRVGEQFF. The DNA of the CDR3 is TGTGCCAGCAGCTTAGTTTCCGGCAGGGTGGGTGAGCAGTTCTTC.

This clonotype was detected many times. The CDR3 nucleotides are TGTGCCAGCAGACCTTACGGGGGGCGGAACACTGAAGCTTTCTTT. This sequence encodes CASRPYGGRNTEAFF. This chain uses TRBV3-1 with TRBJ1-1; the D gene is possibly TRBD1 (6 bases). Trimming stripped 6 bases from V and 1 base from J, with 15 bases between. Looked up from germline, CDR1 is LGHDT and CDR2 is YNNKEL (reference sequence). The CDR3 consists of 15 residues.

This clonotype was observed at least ten times. The DNA of the CDR3 is TGCGCCAGCAGCCGCTCCCAGGGGGCCTACGAGCAGTACTTC. This codes for CASSRSQGAYEQYF. The chain links TRBV4-1 to TRBJ2-7, with 7 bases matching TRBD1. V gave up 4 bases and J gave up 2 bases; unmatched junction bases: 5. The CDR3 runs to 14 residues. CDR1 and CDR2 from the germline V gene are MGHRA and YSYEKL.

This clonotype showed up many times. This chain links TRBV7-9 with TRBJ2-1, with TRBD2 identical over 9 bases. CDR1 is SEHNR and CDR2 is FQNEAQ in the germline V gene (reference sequence). With V trimmed by 5 bases and J by 6 bases, 8 bases remained unmatched. This CDR3 has 15 amino acids. Written as DNA, the CDR3 is TGTGCCAGCAGCCGTAGCGGGAGTATTCTCAATGAGCAGTTCTTC. Translated: CASSRSGSILNEQFF.

Many counts were recorded for this clonotype. The chain combines TRBV9 with TRBJ2-1; 8 bases map to TRBD2. Germline CDR1 reads SGDLS; CDR2 reads YYNGEE. With 0 bases clipped from V and 15 bases from J, the junction kept 11 bases outside the gene matches. This CDR3 has 14 residues. CDR3 in amino acids: CASSVDYSGRSPFF. CDR3 DNA sequence: TGTGCCAGCAGCGTAGATTACAGCGGGAGATCGCCGTTCTTC.

At least ten counts were recorded for this clonotype. This may be a read error: a much more frequent sequence differs by one nucleotide. The genes are TRBV6-4 and TRBJ2-3; D gene uncertain. V was clipped by 2 bases and J by 2 bases, with 8 bases between them. CDR1 and CDR2 (germline): MRHNA, SNTAGT. This CDR3 spans 14 amino acids. This CDR3 is CASSDHNDTDTQYF. In DNA, the CDR3 is TGTGCCAGCAGTGACCACAACGACACAGATACGCAGTATTTT.

Ten or more counts support this clonotype. The chain couples TRBV7-2 to TRBJ2-5, with 7 bases identical to TRBD2. Trimming took 4 bases from V and 5 from J; bases not matched to a gene: 7. Germline loops: CDR1 SGHTA, CDR2 FQGNSA. The CDR3 is made up of 14 amino acids. The CDR3: CASSSGRREETQYF. CDR3 in DNA: TGTGCCAGCAGCTCCGGGAGGCGGGAGGAGACCCAGTACTTC.

The table lists this clonotype with many counts. The chain uses TRBV10-3 and TRBJ2-5; D is ambiguous. The CDR3 totals 13 residues. Per germline, CDR1 ENHRY and CDR2 SYGVKD. Trimming removed 3 bases at V and 3 bases at J, with 8 bases between. The CDR3 DNA follows: TGTGCCATCAGTGAACATCAGGAAGAGACCCAGTACTTC. Its translation is CAISEHQEETQYF.

The chain has TRBV29-1 and TRBJ2-1; TRBD2 matches at 10 bases. V trimming: 6 bases; J trimming: 0 bases; junction bases outside the gene matches: 11. Germline V lookup: CDR1 SQVTM, CDR2 ANQGSEA. This CDR3 is built from 17 residues. The CDR3 here is CSVAGTSASSSYNEQFF. In nucleotides, the CDR3 is TGCAGCGTCGCCGGGACTAGCGCCTCGAGCTCCTACAATGAGCAGTTCTTC.

This clonotype was seen ten or more times. The rearrangement uses TRBV20-1 and TRBJ1-1, with D unresolved. The CDR3 runs to 13 residues. Trimming removed 5 bases at V and 1 base at J, with 11 bases between. The germline V gene encodes CDR1 DFQATT and CDR2 SNEGSKA (reference sequence). The CDR3 reads CSARPGANTEAFF. The CDR3 nucleotides are TGCAGTGCTCGACCGGGAGCGAACACTGAAGCTTTCTTT.

The J gene is TRBJ1-3, the V gene TRBV12-3 or TRBV12-4; 10 bases map to TRBD1. With 6 bases clipped from V and 2 bases from J, the junction kept 7 bases outside the gene matches. The CDR3 loop spans 16 amino acids. The CDR3 DNA is TGTGCCAGCAGGCCGGGACAGGGGTCCGCTGGAAACACCATATATTTT. It specifies CASRPGQGSAGNTIYF.

This clonotype showed up just a few times. The chain recombines TRBV6-5 with TRBJ2-5; D is unresolved. Per germline, CDR1 MNHEY and CDR2 SVGAGI. Trimming removed 5 bases at V and 4 bases at J, with 11 bases between. The CDR3 is made up of 13 amino acids. The DNA of the CDR3 is TGTGCCAGCAGTAAGCCGGGCGGAGAGACCCAGTACTTC. This sequence encodes CASSKPGGETQYF.